This T cell receptor beta chain originates from a study of patients and donors after allogeneic stem cell transplantation. MiXCR, applied by TCRdb to the RT-PCR reads, yields one record per CDR3 protein. The data show approximately 150,000 distinct CDR3 sequences, 24% seen once. V was clipped by 4 bases and J by 8 bases, with 21 bases between them. CDR3 length: 16 residues. Germline V lookup: CDR1 MNHEY, CDR2 SMNVEV (reference sequence). Source material: blood, either unsorted or a sorted T cell fraction (not recorded which). This chain connects TRBV27 to TRBJ2-1; D ambiguous. This receptor was obtained from a human donor who was either an allogeneic HSCT recipient or a stem cell or donor lymphocyte infusion donor (not recorded which). It is not recorded whose cells these are; they may come from a transplant donor. The CDR3 is CASSSDQTDWIDEQFF. The DNA of the CDR3 is TGTGCCAGCAGTTCCGATCAGACCGACTGGATCGATGAGCAGTTCTTC.